Presented here are 8 T cell receptor beta chains from one specimen sequenced in a study of CD8 T cells in Susac syndrome. Random hexamers were used to reverse transcribe an amount of roughly 0.5 to 1 ug RNA. One entry per CDR3 protein results from TCRdb running MiXCR on the immunoSEQ multiplex PCR reads. The repertoire holds approximately 100,000 distinct CDR3 sequences, around 90% seen once, with over 0.12% in the top ten. The source material was CD4+ T cells from PBMCs. The receptors shown here come from a human donor in good health.

The genes are TRBV7-9 and TRBJ1-3; D is unresolved. V was trimmed by 5 bases and J by 4 bases, leaving 9 bases between them. This CDR3 is built from 13 residues. CDR1 SEHNR and CDR2 FQNEAQ come from the germline V gene (reference sequence). CDR3 in amino acids: CASSQGWGNTIYF. The CDR3, as DNA: TGTGCCAGCAGCCAAGGTTGGGGAAACACCATATATTTT.

V is TRBV25-1 and J is TRBJ2-3; no definite D call. The germline V gene encodes CDR1 MGHDK and CDR2 SYGVNS. Trimming left V 6 bases short and J 0 bases short, with 10 bases between. There are 14 residues in the CDR3. The CDR3 nucleotides are TGTGCCAGCAGCTCTGGGGTCAGCACAGATACGCAGTATTTT. Amino acid sequence: CASSSGVSTDTQYF. Together with reference TRBV25-1 and TRBJ2-3, the CDR3 gives the full variable domain: EADIYQTPRYLVIGTGKKITLECSQTMGHDKMYWYQQDPGMELHLIHYSYGVNSTEKGDLSSESTVSRIRTEHFPLTLESARPSHTSQYLCASSSGVSTDTQYFGPGTRLTVL.

V usage is TRBV18 and J usage is TRBJ2-7; TRBD2 aligns across 7 bases. V lost 5 bases to trimming and J lost 6 bases; unmatched junction nucleotides: 10. CDR3 length: 14 amino acids. Per germline, CDR1 KGHSH and CDR2 LQKENI. The CDR3 DNA reads as TGTGCCAGCTCATACCTTAGCGGGCTAGGCGAGCAGTACTTC. Translation gives CASSYLSGLGEQYF.

V usage is TRBV19 and J usage is TRBJ2-3; D possibly corresponds to TRBD1 (5 bases). This CDR3 is 14 amino acids long. Germline V lookup: CDR1 LNHDA, CDR2 SQIVND (reference sequence). The ends were cut back, 3 bases at V and 6 bases at J, with 13 bases in the middle. The CDR3 sequence: CASSILPDIDTQYF. DNA of the CDR3: TGTGCCAGTAGTATTCTGCCGGACATCGATACGCAGTATTTT.

The rearrangement links TRBV5-1 to TRBJ2-5; D may match TRBD1 or TRBD2 (6 bases each). This CDR3 is built from 14 residues. V was clipped by 3 bases and J by 5 bases, with 14 bases between them. Germline values: CDR1 SGHRS, CDR2 YFSETQ. Here the CDR3 DNA reads TGCGCCAGCAGCTCCGGGGGCTCAAGTGAGACCCAGTACTTC. Residues: CASSSGGSSETQYF.

CDR3 loop: CSARGRVAPNQPQHF. For the CDR3, the DNA is TGCAGTGCTAGAGGAAGAGTTGCTCCCAATCAGCCCCAGCATTTT. This rearrangement joins TRBV20-1 to TRBJ1-5, with D hard to call. CDR3 length: 15 residues. CDR1 and CDR2 (germline): DFQATT, SNEGSKA (reference sequence). Trimming stripped 1 base from V and 3 bases from J, with 13 bases between.

The J gene is TRBJ2-7, the V gene TRBV6-2 or TRBV6-3, with 7 bases matching TRBD1. The CDR3 spans 13 residues. Per germline, CDR1 MNHEY and CDR2 SVGEGT. Unmatched junction bases numbered 5, after V lost 4 bases and J lost 5 bases. CDR3 protein: CASSSVDRDEQYF. The CDR3 DNA sequence: TGTGCCAGCAGTTCCGTTGACAGGGACGAGCAGTACTTC.

The genes are TRBV29-1 and TRBJ2-1; D tentatively reads TRBD1 or TRBD2 (5 bases each). Germline assignment: CDR1 SQVTM and CDR2 ANQGSEA. The CDR3 runs to 15 residues. V dropped 0 bases and J dropped 6 bases, with 15 bases sitting between them. CDR3 in DNA: TGCAGCGTTGAAGATTACAGGCCGAGGGGCAATGAGCAGTTCTTC. It yields the protein CSVEDYRPRGNEQFF.